Below are 13 T cell receptor beta chains sequenced from a single sample in a study of vaccination and CD4 T cells after COVID-19 (dated by TCRdb to the early 2020s). The treatment or condition label here, explained by the study, means: roughly 11-day PBMC culture with coronavirus spike peptide pools or control peptides (ViraFEST assay). Libraries were made using PCR. The instrument was an Illumina iSeq 100. TCR sequencing of DNA from cultured CD4+ T cells used the Oncomine TCR Beta short-read assay at the Johns Hopkins FTIC core. TCRdb itself trimmed the public reads at Q25 with fastp, ran MiXCR and retained productive beta chains. Records with the same CDR3 protein are collapsed into one entry carrying the most frequent genes and DNA. This sample lists roughly 20,000 distinct CDR3 sequences; about 80% were detected once. The biggest ten clones account for 17% of the sample. For these receptors, no antigen is known.

Source: CD4+ T cells from blood, cultured in vitro, taken after SARS-CoV-2 vaccination. The source is a human donor who received a COVID-19 vaccine.

J is TRBJ1-1 and V is TRBV12-3 or TRBV12-4, with D unclear. V gave up 2 bases and J gave up 0 bases, with 13 bases separating them. This CDR3 has 16 residues. CDR3: CASSLRPADMNTEAFF. The CDR3 DNA is TGTGCCAGCAGTTTACGTCCAGCCGATATGAACACTGAAGCTTTCTTT.

The genes are TRBV10-3 and TRBJ2-3, with TRBD1 identical over 10 bases. V gave up 0 bases and J gave up 3 bases; unmatched junction bases: 9. The CDR3 has 18 residues. Germline CDR1 reads ENHRY; CDR2 reads SYGVKD. DNA of the CDR3: TGTGCCATCAGTGAGTCGATCCCTCGGACAGGGGGGACAGATACGCAGTATTTT. It codes for CAISESIPRTGGTDTQYF.

The rearrangement joins TRBV20-1 to TRBJ2-2, with TRBD2 as a possible D gene (5 bases). Germline CDR1 DFQATT, CDR2 SNEGSKA (reference sequence). V was cut by 6 bases and J by 3 bases, with 14 bases left in between. This CDR3 is built from 14 residues. The CDR3 loop is CSATPEADTGELFF. The CDR3 region has the DNA TGCAGTGCGACGCCCGAAGCGGACACCGGGGAGCTGTTTTTT.

The chain combines TRBV24-1 with TRBJ1-1; no clear D. Germline lookup yields CDR1 KGHDR and CDR2 SFDVKD. V lost 3 bases and J lost 1, with 11 bases in between. CDR3 length equals 15 residues. The CDR3 DNA reads TGTGCCACCAGTGATCCCCGGGCAGGGAACACTGAAGCTTTCTTT. This sequence encodes CATSDPRAGNTEAFF.

This clonotype is a singleton in its sample. V usage is TRBV12-3 or TRBV12-4 and J usage is TRBJ2-7; D unresolved. V was clipped by 4 bases and J by 0 bases, with 7 bases between them. CDR3 length equals 13 residues. The CDR3 sequence: CASSSVPSYEQYF. The CDR3 DNA is TGTGCCAGCAGTTCTGTTCCCTCCTACGAGCAGTACTTC.

The chain uses TRBV7-9 and TRBJ1-4; a possible D gene is TRBD1 (6 bases). The CDR3 spans 13 residues. V lost 5 bases, J lost 8 bases, and 12 bases lay in between. The germline CDR1 and CDR2 sequences are SEHNR and FQNEAQ (reference sequence). The CDR3 region is CASSVRGREKLFF. As DNA, the CDR3 is TGTGCCAGCAGCGTCAGGGGACGAGAAAAACTGTTTTTT.

V is TRBV20-1 and J is TRBJ2-5; unclear D gene. Trimming cost V 0 bases and J 0 bases, with 8 bases left between them. The CDR3 sequence is 14 residues long. Germline V gives CDR1 DFQATT, CDR2 SNEGSKA (reference sequence). The CDR3 coding sequence is TGCAGTGCTAGAGATGTAGGGTACCAAGAGACCCAGTACTTC. Amino acids: CSARDVGYQETQYF.

The chain couples TRBV12-5 to TRBJ2-2; 12 bases are a match to TRBD2. This CDR3 contains 16 residues. Per germline, CDR1 LGHNT and CDR2 FRNRAP. J lost 7 bases, V lost 6 bases, and 9 bases had no gene match. CDR3 in DNA: TGTGCTAGTGGCCCTCGGACTAGCGGGGAGGACGGGGAGCTGTTTTTT. Its protein is CASGPRTSGEDGELFF.

The CDR3 loop is CASSWDGGGSSPLHF. CDR3 nucleotide sequence: TGTGCCAGCAGCTGGGACGGAGGAGGTAGTTCACCCCTCCACTTT. The chain uses TRBV7-2 and TRBJ1-6; perhaps TRBD1 as D (5 bases). This CDR3 contains 15 residues. V gave up 4 bases and J gave up 9 bases, with 16 bases separating them. Germline-derived CDR1 and CDR2 are SGHTA and FQGNSA.

The chain is built from TRBV6-1 and TRBJ1-5; D not certain. Trimming cost V 7 bases and J 1 base, with 11 bases left between them. The V gene's germline CDR1 is MNHNS and CDR2 SASEGT. This CDR3 is 14 amino acids long. As DNA, the CDR3 is TGTGCCAGCATGAGGCTCCCGAGCAATCAGCCCCAGCATTTT. Amino acid sequence: CASMRLPSNQPQHF.

The chain is built from TRBV18 and TRBJ1-6, with 7 positions matching TRBD1. CDR1 is KGHSH and CDR2 is LQKENI in the germline V gene. CDR3 length equals 14 residues. The junction had 5 bases not matched to a gene; V was cut back by 3 bases and J by 9 bases. CDR3 amino acids: CASSPTGDSSPLHF. The DNA for the CDR3 is TGTGCCAGCTCACCTACAGGGGACAGTTCACCCCTCCACTTT. The variable domain in full, with the rest retrieved from reference TRBV18 and TRBJ1-6, is NAGVMQNPRHLVRRRGQEARLRCSPMKGHSHVYWYRQLPEEGLKFMVYLQKENIIDESGMPKERFSAEFPKEGPSILRIQQVVRGDSAAYFCASSPTGDSSPLHFGNGTRLTVT.

The chain is built from TRBV18 and TRBJ2-3; D might be TRBD1 (5 bases). CDR1 is KGHSH and CDR2 is LQKENI in the germline V gene. V was pared by 4 bases and J by 3 bases, with 8 bases between. The CDR3 has 13 residues. The CDR3 spells CASSLDITDTQYF. The CDR3 nucleotides read TGTGCCAGCTCACTGGACATTACAGATACGCAGTATTTT.

The V gene is TRBV24-1, the J gene TRBJ2-1; D may be TRBD1 (6 bases). Per the germline V gene, CDR1 is KGHDR and CDR2 is SFDVKD. V was cut by 4 bases and J by 3 bases, with 15 bases left in between. The CDR3 covers 16 residues. The CDR3 DNA sequence: TGTGCCACCAGTGACCGGACAGAGCGATTCTACAATGAGCAGTTCTTC. Translating it yields CATSDRTERFYNEQFF.